The present T cell receptor beta chain was sequenced within a study of blood T cell repertoires in COVID-19. This CDR3 spans 16 amino acids. The germline V and J ends were trimmed by 5 bases and 2 bases, with 16 bases remaining between them. Germline V gene data show CDR1 as LNHDA and CDR2 as SQIVND (reference sequence). TCRdb keeps only in-frame clones here, not all; method: immunoSEQ multiplex PCR. Among tens of thousands of clones listed, 76% were seen once. The sample was peripheral blood. This chain links TRBV19 with TRBJ1-5; D is possibly TRBD1 (6 bases). This receptor was identified in a man in his 70s with active or convalescent COVID-19. The chain's CDR3 is CASSSQGPIGNQPQHF. The DNA for the CDR3 is TGTGCCAGTAGTTCGCAGGGGCCCATTGGCAATCAGCCCCAGCATTTT.